The rows below give T cell receptor beta chains drawn from one sample of a study of control samples from healthy donors and cancer patients. Produced via immunoSEQ multiplex PCR; TCRdb's table is partial and in-frame only. The sample lists more than 95,000 clones; around 86% were seen once. Sample: blood. These TCRs come from a man aged 35 to 55 in good health. The CDR3 runs from the conserved cysteine through the conserved F or W. A D gene is named only where the DNA matches it firmly.

TRBV6-4	TRBJ2-1	NA	CASSEGPTLEQFF
TRBV11-3	TRBJ2-3	NA	CASSLGGLGQLWGTDTQYF
TRBV11-3	TRBJ1-1	NA	CASSFQGNTEAFF
TRBV5-1	TRBJ1-2	NA	CASSLHGYTF
TRBV5-1	TRBJ2-7	TRBD2	CASSRSPTTSGSYEQYF
TRBV6-5	TRBJ2-5	NA	CASSRRIQETQYF
TRBV9	TRBJ2-3	NA	CASSLTSGLTDTQYF
TRBV5-4	TRBJ1-3	NA	CASSSGPSGNTIYF
TRBV7-2	TRBJ1-1	TRBD1	CASSPRGMNTEAFF
TRBV12-5	TRBJ2-3	NA	CASGLRGITDTQYF
TRBV24-1	TRBJ1-2	NA	CATSDSGSYYGYTF
TRBV5-5	TRBJ2-7	TRBD1	CASSLESMTGPRRYEQYF
TRBV19	TRBJ1-1	NA	CASSTQGLDTEAFF
TRBV7-2	TRBJ2-7	NA	CASSPSYEQYF
TRBV7-9	TRBJ1-1	TRBD1	CASSPHRGISLNTEAFF
TRBV30	TRBJ2-3	TRBD2	CAWSLASGTQYF
TRBV6-6	TRBJ1-3	NA	CASNSGSDSGNTIYF
TRBV5-6	TRBJ2-5	TRBD1	CASSLPGGGETQYF
TRBV5-6	TRBJ2-3	TRBD1	CASSLETGGPRASTDTQYF
TRBV6-5	TRBJ1-1	NA	CASREGLGNTEAFF
TRBV21-1	TRBJ2-2	NA	CASSKGQGSGELFF
TRBV6-4	TRBJ1-6	NA	CASSATTASSYNSPLHF
TRBV9	TRBJ1-1	NA	CASSVVPGLGTEAFF
TRBV5-4	TRBJ1-2	TRBD1	CASSTTGTGDPYGYTF
TRBV9	TRBJ2-1	TRBD2	CASTPSGGANEQFF
TRBV11-3	TRBJ2-3	TRBD2	CASSPVAGGPIGDTQYF
TRBV19	TRBJ1-1	NA	CASSVRGTEAFF
TRBV7-9	TRBJ1-5	NA	CASSINSNQPQHF
TRBV5-4	TRBJ2-5	NA	CASSTWTDQETQYF
TRBV11-1	TRBJ2-7	TRBD2	CASSLEASGRPYEQYF
TRBV7-6	TRBJ1-3	TRBD1	CASSPDRGRVGNTIYF
TRBV7-2	TRBJ2-1	TRBD2	CASSLASGTRNYNEQFF
TRBV18	TRBJ2-7	NA	CASSSTQGFGEQYF
TRBV6-6	TRBJ2-1	TRBD2	CASSPSGGSYNEQFF
TRBV20-1	TRBJ2-1	NA	CSARQDNEQFF
TRBV24-1	TRBJ2-1	NA	CATSDLVRSGDGEQFF
TRBV29-1	TRBJ2-5	NA	CSVDPGGVGETQYF
TRBV2	TRBJ2-7	NA	CASMDYRSYEQYF
TRBV4-1	TRBJ1-3	NA	CASSPRTAGNTIYF
TRBV27	TRBJ2-2	NA	CASSRTTFDGELFF
TRBV7-2	TRBJ1-1	NA	CASSHTSRGTEAFF
TRBV11-3	TRBJ2-3	NA	CASSFFAAGKGADTQYF
TRBV10-1	TRBJ1-2	NA	CASSAARMDGYTF
TRBV6-6	TRBJ1-2	TRBD1	CASRLGQGEYGYTF
TRBV4-2	TRBJ2-2	NA	CASSPHRRDNTGELFF
TRBV7-9	TRBJ2-1	TRBD1	CASRKGQGYNEQFF
TRBV12-3/TRBV12-4	TRBJ1-2	NA	CASSLSTTAGYTF
TRBV19	TRBJ2-1	NA	CASSTDPANEQFF
TRBV5-4	TRBJ2-7	NA	CASSVGRGPYEQYF
TRBV12-3/TRBV12-4	TRBJ1-2	TRBD1	CASSLDRVTGYTF
TRBV24-1	TRBJ1-2	TRBD1	CATSDHRDRGHNGYTF
TRBV3-1/TRBV3-2	TRBJ1-5	TRBD1	CASSPTYRGLGNQPQHF
TRBV14	TRBJ1-2	NA	CASSPGASYGYTF
TRBV2	TRBJ1-5	NA	CASGPQGYSNQPQHF
TRBV6-2/TRBV6-3	TRBJ2-2	NA	CASSLLTGNTGELFF
TRBV10-1	TRBJ2-3	NA	CASSESTQGSDTQYF
TRBV9	TRBJ2-5	TRBD1	CASSAGQVEETQYF